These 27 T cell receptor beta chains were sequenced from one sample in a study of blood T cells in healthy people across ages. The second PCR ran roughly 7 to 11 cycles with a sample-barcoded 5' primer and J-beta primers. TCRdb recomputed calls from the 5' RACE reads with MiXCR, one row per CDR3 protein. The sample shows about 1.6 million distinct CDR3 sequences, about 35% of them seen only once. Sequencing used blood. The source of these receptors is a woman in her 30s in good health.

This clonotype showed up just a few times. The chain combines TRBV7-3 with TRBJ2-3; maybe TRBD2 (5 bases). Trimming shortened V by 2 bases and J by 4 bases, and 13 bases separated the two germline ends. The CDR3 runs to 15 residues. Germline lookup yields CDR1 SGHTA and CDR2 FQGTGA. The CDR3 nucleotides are TGTGCCAGCAGCTTATTCCTAGCCGGGCCAGATACGCAGTATTTT. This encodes CASSLFLAGPDTQYF.

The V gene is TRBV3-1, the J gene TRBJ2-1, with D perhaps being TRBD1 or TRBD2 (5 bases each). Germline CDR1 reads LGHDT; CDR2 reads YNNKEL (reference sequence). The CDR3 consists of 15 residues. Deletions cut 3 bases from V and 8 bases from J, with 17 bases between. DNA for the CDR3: TGTGCCAGCAGCCACCGGGACCGACCCGTCGATGAGCAGTTCTTC. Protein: CASSHRDRPVDEQFF.

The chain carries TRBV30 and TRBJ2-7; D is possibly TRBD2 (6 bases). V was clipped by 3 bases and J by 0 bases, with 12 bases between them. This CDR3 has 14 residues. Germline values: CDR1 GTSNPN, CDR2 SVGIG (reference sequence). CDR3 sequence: CAWRLAGSSYEQYF. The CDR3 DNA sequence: TGTGCCTGGAGGCTGGCGGGGAGCTCCTACGAGCAGTACTTC.

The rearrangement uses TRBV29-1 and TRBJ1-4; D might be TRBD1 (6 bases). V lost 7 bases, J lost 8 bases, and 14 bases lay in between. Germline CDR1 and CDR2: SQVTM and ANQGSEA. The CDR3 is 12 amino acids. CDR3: CSAQDSTEKLFF. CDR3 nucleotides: TGCAGCGCCCAGGACAGTACGGAAAAACTGTTTTTT. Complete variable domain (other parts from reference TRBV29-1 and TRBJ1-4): SAVISQKPSRDICQRGTSLTIQCQVDSQVTMMFWYRQQPGQSLTLIATANQGSEATYESGFVIDKFPISRPNLTFSTLTVSNMSPEDSSIYLCSAQDSTEKLFFGSGTQLSVL.

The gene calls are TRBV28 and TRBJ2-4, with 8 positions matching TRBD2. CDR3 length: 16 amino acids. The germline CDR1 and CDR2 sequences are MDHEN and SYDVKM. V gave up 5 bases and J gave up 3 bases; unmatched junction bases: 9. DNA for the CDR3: TGTGCCAGCAGTCCGCGGGGGGCGCGGGGCAAAAACATTCAGTACTTC. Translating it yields CASSPRGARGKNIQYF.

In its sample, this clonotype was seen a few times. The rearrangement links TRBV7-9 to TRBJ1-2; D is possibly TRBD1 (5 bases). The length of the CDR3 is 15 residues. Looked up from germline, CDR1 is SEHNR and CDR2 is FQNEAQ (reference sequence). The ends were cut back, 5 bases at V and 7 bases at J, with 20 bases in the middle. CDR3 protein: CASSPATVGVAGYTF. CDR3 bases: TGTGCCAGCAGCCCCGCGACGGTAGGGGTAGCTGGCTACACCTTC.

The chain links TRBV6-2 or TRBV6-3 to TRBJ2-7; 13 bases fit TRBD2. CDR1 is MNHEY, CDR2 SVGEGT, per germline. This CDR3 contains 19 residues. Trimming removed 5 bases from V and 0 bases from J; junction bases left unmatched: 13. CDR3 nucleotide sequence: TGTGCCAGCAGTCCGACTAGCGGGAGGCCTCCGTCCGACTCCTACGAGCAGTACTTC. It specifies CASSPTSGRPPSDSYEQYF.

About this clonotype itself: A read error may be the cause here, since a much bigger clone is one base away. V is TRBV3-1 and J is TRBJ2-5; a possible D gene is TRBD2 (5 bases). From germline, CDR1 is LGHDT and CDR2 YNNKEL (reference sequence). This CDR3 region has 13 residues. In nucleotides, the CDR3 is TGTGCCAGCAGCTCGACTACCCAGCGGACCCGGTACTTC. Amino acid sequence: CASSSTTQRTRYF.

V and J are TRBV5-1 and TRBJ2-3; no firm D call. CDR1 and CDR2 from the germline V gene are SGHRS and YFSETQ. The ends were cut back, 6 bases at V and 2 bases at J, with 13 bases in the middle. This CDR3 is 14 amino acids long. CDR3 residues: CASKGLVSTDTQYF. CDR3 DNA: TGCGCCAGCAAGGGTTTGGTTTCCACAGATACGCAGTATTTT.

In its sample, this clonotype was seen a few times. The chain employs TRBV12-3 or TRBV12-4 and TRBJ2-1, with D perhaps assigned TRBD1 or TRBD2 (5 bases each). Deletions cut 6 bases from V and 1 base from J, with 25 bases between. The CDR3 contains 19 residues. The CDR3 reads CASSEGSGGWRASYNEQFF. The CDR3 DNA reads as TGTGCCAGCAGCGAGGGGAGTGGCGGATGGCGAGCATCCTACAATGAGCAGTTCTTC.

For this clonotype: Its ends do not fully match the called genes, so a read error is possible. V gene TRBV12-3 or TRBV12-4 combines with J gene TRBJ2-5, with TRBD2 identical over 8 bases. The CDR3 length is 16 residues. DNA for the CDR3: TGTGCCAGCAGTCCCCGTGGAGCGGGGGTTCAAGAGTCCCAGTACTTC. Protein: CASSPRGAGVQESQYF.

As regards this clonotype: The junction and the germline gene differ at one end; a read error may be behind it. CDR3 in amino acids: CSVQTGMGGYIF. CDR3 in DNA: TGCAGCGTCCAAACCGGGATGGGAGGCTACATCTTC. This chain links TRBV29-1 with TRBJ1-2; the D is unclear. CDR3 length: 12 residues. Per the germline V gene, CDR1 is SQVTM and CDR2 is ANQGSEA.

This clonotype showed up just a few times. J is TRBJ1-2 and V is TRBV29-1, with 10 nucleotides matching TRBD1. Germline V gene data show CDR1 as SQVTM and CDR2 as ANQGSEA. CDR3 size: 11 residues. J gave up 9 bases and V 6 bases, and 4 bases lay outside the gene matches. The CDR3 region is CSVGTGDRYTF. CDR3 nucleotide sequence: TGCAGCGTCGGGACAGGGGATCGCTACACCTTC.

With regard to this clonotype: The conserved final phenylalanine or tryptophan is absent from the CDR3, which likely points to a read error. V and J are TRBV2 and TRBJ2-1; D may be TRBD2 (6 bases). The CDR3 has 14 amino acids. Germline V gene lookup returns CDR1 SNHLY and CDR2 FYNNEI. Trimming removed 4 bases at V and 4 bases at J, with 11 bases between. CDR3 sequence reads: CASSVAGPYNEQFS. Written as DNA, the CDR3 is TGTGCCAGCAGTGTGGCGGGGCCTTACAATGAGCAGTTCTCC.

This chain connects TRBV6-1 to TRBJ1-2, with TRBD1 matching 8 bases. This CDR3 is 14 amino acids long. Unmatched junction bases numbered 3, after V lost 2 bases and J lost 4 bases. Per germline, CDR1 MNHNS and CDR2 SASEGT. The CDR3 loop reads CASSELDRGYGYTF. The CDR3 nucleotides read TGTGCCAGCAGTGAACTTGACAGGGGCTATGGCTACACCTTC.

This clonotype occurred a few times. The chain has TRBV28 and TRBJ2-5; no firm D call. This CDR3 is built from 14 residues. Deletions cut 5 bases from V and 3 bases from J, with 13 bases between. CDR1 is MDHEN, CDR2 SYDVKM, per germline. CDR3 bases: TGTGCCAGCAGTCCCTTTCTCGGTAAAGAGACCCAGTACTTC. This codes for CASSPFLGKETQYF.

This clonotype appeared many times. The CDR3 bases are TGCAGCGTTGTGGGGACGGAACATAACACAGATACGCAGTATTTT. It yields the protein CSVVGTEHNTDTQYF. V and J are TRBV29-1 and TRBJ2-3; possibly TRBD1 or TRBD2 for D (5 bases each). Trimming removed 4 bases at V and 2 bases at J, with 16 bases between. The CDR3 is 15 amino acids. Germline V gene sequence: CDR1 SQVTM, CDR2 ANQGSEA.

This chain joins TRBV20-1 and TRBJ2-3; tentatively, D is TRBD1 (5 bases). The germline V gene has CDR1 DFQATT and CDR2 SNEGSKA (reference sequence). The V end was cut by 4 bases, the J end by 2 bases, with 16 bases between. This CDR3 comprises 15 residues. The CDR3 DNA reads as TGCAGTGCTACCCTCCCGCAGGGTCCCACAGATACGCAGTATTTT. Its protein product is CSATLPQGPTDTQYF.

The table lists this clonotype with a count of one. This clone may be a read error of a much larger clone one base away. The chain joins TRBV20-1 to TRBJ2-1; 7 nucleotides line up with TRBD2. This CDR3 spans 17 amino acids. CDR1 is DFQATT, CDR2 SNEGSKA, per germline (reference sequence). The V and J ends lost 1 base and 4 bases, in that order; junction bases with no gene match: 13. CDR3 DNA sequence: TGCAGTGCTAGAGTTTTGACTAGCAGAACTAATTACAATGAGCAGTTCTTC. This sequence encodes CSARVLTSRTNYNEQFF.

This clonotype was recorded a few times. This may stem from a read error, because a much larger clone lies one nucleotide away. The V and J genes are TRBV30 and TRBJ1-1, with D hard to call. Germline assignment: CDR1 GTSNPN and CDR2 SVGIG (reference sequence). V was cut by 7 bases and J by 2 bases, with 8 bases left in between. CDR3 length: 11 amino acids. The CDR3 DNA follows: TGTGCCTTCCCCGTCAACACTGAAGCTTTCTTT. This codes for CAFPVNTEAFF.

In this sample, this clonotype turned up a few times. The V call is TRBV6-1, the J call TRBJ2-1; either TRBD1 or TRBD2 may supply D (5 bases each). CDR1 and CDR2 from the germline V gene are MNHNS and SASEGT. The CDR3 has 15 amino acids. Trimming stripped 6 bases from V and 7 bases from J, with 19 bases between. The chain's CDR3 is CASRDRWDRKNEQFF. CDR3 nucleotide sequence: TGTGCCAGCAGGGATCGATGGGACCGAAAGAATGAGCAGTTCTTC.

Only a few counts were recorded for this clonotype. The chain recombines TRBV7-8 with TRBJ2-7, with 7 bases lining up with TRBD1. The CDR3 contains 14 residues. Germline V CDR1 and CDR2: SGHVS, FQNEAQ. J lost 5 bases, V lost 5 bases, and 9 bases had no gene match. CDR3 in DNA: TGTGCCAGCAGCGGAGAGGACAGGATCCACGAGCAGTACTTC. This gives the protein CASSGEDRIHEQYF.

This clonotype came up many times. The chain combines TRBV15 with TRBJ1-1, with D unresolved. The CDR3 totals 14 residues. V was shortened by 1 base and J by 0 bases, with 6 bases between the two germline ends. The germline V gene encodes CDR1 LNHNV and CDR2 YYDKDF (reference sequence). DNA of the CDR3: TGTGCCACCAGCAGAGGAAGGGTGAACACTGAAGCTTTCTTT. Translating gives CATSRGRVNTEAFF.

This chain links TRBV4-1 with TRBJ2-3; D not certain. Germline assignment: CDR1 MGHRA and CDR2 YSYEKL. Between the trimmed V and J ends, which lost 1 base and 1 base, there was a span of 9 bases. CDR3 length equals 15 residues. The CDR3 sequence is CASSQGGSRTDTQYF. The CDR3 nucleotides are TGCGCCAGCAGCCAAGGAGGATCCCGCACAGATACGCAGTATTTT.

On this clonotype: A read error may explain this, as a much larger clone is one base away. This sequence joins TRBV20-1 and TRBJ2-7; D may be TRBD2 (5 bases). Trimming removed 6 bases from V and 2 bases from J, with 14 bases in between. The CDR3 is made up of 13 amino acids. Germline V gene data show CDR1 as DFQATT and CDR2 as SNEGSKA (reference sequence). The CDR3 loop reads CSANSGSPYEQYF. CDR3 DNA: TGCAGTGCCAACAGCGGCAGCCCCTACGAGCAGTACTTC.

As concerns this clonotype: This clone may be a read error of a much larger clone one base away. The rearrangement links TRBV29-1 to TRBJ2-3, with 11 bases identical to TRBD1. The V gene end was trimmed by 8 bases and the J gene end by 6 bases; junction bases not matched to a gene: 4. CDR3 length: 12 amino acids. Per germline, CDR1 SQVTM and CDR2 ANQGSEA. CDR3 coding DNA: TGCAGCTTTGGACAGGGGGCCGATACGCAGTATTTT. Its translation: CSFGQGADTQYF.

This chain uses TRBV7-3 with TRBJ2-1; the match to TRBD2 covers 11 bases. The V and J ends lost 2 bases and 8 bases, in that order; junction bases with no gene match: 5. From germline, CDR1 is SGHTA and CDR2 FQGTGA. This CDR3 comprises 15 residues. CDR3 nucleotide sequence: TGTGCCAGCAGCTTAGAGGCTAGCGGGGGGTATGAGCAGTTCTTC. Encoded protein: CASSLEASGGYEQFF.